One and the same sample provided the 13 T cell receptor beta chains below, sequenced in a study of blood T cell repertoires in COVID-19. Using immunoSEQ multiplex PCR, the repertoire was profiled, and TCRdb retains in-frame clones only, with some absent. Seen here are about 91,000 clones, about 90% observed once, and the top ten hold roughly 8.7%. Sample: peripheral blood. The receptors were gathered from a woman in her 70s with acute or convalescent COVID-19.

The V call is TRBV27, the J call TRBJ2-1; D uncertain. V lost 0 bases and J 5 bases, leaving 5 bases between the germline ends. The CDR3 totals 13 residues. The V gene's germline CDR1 is MNHEY and CDR2 SMNVEV (reference sequence). CDR3 amino acids: CASSLSIHNEQFF. In nucleotides, the CDR3 is TGTGCCAGCAGTTTATCCATCCACAATGAGCAGTTCTTC.

The chain couples TRBV19 to TRBJ2-7; the match to TRBD2 covers 7 bases. This CDR3 is 14 amino acids long. V shed 2 bases and J 3 bases; nucleotides not matched to a gene: 4. CDR1 is LNHDA, CDR2 SQIVND, per germline (reference sequence). CDR3 in amino acids: CASSILGGSYEQYF. CDR3 DNA: TGTGCCAGTAGTATATTGGGAGGGAGCTACGAGCAGTACTTC.

This rearrangement joins TRBV24-1 to TRBJ2-1; no clear D gene. Trimming took off 0 bases at V and 6 bases at J, with 11 bases between the two ends. The CDR3 totals 15 residues. Germline-derived CDR1 and CDR2 are KGHDR and SFDVKD. The CDR3 sequence is CATSDLQYLSNEQFF. The CDR3 bases are TGTGCCACCAGTGATTTGCAGTATCTCTCCAATGAGCAGTTCTTC.

The chain carries TRBV29-1 and TRBJ2-3, with TRBD2 identical over 7 bases. The ends lost 3 bases at V and 2 bases at J; junction bases unmatched: 14. Germline CDR1 SQVTM, CDR2 ANQGSEA. The CDR3 totals 17 residues. CDR3 loop: CSVDLRRASGHTDTQYF. The CDR3 nucleotides read TGCAGCGTTGATCTTAGGCGGGCTAGCGGACACACAGATACGCAGTATTTT.

This clone was seen only once. V is TRBV12-3 or TRBV12-4 and J is TRBJ2-1; D is undetermined. The CDR3 consists of 13 residues. V lost 5 bases and J 9 bases, leaving 14 bases between the germline ends. The CDR3 nucleotides read TGTGCCAGCAGTCCACCCATTCAGCGTGAGCAGTTCTTC. This translates into CASSPPIQREQFF.

The genes are TRBV5-1 and TRBJ1-3; no clear D gene. With 3 bases removed from V and 4 bases from J, the gap between germline ends came to 8 bases. The germline gives CDR1 SGHRS, CDR2 YFSETQ. The CDR3 is made up of 13 amino acids. Here the CDR3 DNA reads TGCGCCAGCAGCTCTAGTCCCGGAAACACCATATATTTT. It is translated as CASSSSPGNTIYF.

This clone was seen only once. This chain uses TRBV5-5 with TRBJ2-1; no clear D gene. Trimming cost V 4 bases and J 0 bases, with 17 bases left between them. Germline assignment: CDR1 SGHKS and CDR2 YYEKEE (reference sequence). The CDR3 runs 17 residues. This CDR3 reads CASSPKSAASSYNEQFF. The CDR3 DNA follows: TGTGCCAGCAGCCCAAAAAGTGCGGCCAGCTCCTACAATGAGCAGTTCTTC.

The CDR3 DNA reads TGTGCCAGCAGCACATCGAGTGGGTCTAGCGGGACGTCTCGGGAGCAGTACTTC. Amino acids: CASSTSSGSSGTSREQYF. V and J are TRBV27 and TRBJ2-7; 9 bases line up with TRBD2. Germline CDR1 reads MNHEY; CDR2 reads SMNVEV (reference sequence). Losses at the gene ends were 6 bases for V and 7 bases for J; bases not matched to a gene: 22. The CDR3 covers 18 residues.

This clone has a single count. The chain employs TRBV6-1 and TRBJ2-1; TRBD2 might be the D (6 bases). Trimming stripped 2 bases from V and 1 base from J, with 12 bases between. The CDR3 has 16 residues. Germline-derived CDR1 and CDR2 are MNHNS and SASEGT. CDR3 DNA: TGTGCCAGCAGTGAAACAACTCTAGCGTCCTACAATGAGCAGTTCTTC. Translating it yields CASSETTLASYNEQFF.

The V call is TRBV5-1, the J call TRBJ1-1, with 9 bases identical to TRBD1. V dropped 3 bases and J dropped 5; count of bases not matched to a gene: 8. The CDR3 is 15 amino acids. The germline gives CDR1 SGHRS, CDR2 YFSETQ. CDR3 residues: CASSSQTGGRTEAFF. CDR3 bases: TGCGCCAGCAGCTCTCAGACAGGGGGTAGGACTGAAGCTTTCTTT.

V and J are TRBV5-4 and TRBJ2-3; 11 bases agree with TRBD1. Germline trimming cut 4 bases from V and 4 bases from J; bases unmatched to any gene: 17. The length of the CDR3 is 19 residues. Per the germline V gene, CDR1 is SGHNT and CDR2 is YYREEE (reference sequence). CDR3 sequence reads: CASSKGSGGQGGSADTQYF. DNA for the CDR3: TGTGCCAGCAGCAAGGGGAGTGGGGGACAGGGGGGATCAGCAGATACGCAGTATTTT.

This chain links TRBV10-2 with TRBJ2-7; D is perhaps TRBD1 (5 bases). This CDR3 spans 14 amino acids. CDR1 is WSHSY, CDR2 SAAADI, per germline. Trimming left V 4 bases short and J 3 bases short, with 13 bases between. The CDR3 sequence: CASSGLGQHYEQYF. The CDR3 nucleotides read TGCGCCAGCAGTGGATTAGGACAACACTACGAGCAGTACTTC.

CDR3 nucleotides: TGCGCCAGCAGCCAAGAAGGGCCCTGGGAGGTTGGTGCCGAGCAGTTCTTC. It codes for CASSQEGPWEVGAEQFF. V and J are TRBV4-1 and TRBJ2-1; TRBD2 might be the D (6 bases). This CDR3 is 17 amino acids long. From germline, CDR1 is MGHRA and CDR2 YSYEKL. The ends were cut back, 0 bases at V and 10 bases at J, with 22 bases in the middle.